Sequencing of this TCR beta chain was carried out in a study of T cells in localized non-small cell lung cancer. Study conclusions and caveats: Higher adjacent-lung clonality was associated with shorter survival. Clonality peaked in uninvolved adjacent lung rather than tumor. Adjacent lung held a median 57 of the top 100 tumor clones.

The method was immunoSEQ multiplex PCR; TCRdb's version includes in-frame clones alone and lacks a portion of them. The table records about 2,100 clones, 25% to 35% of them present only once. As regards this clone: Its antigen is unknown.

Germline lookup yields CDR1 SGHRS and CDR2 YFSETQ. CDR3 length equals 15 residues. With 4 bases removed from V and 5 bases from J, the gap between germline ends came to 15 bases. The chain uses TRBV5-1 and TRBJ1-4; the D is unclear. The source material was lung tumor tissue, sampled before any cancer treatment. This TCR derives from a man aged 35 to 69 with stage III squamous cell lung carcinoma. DNA of the CDR3: TGCGCCAGCAGCCCCGGGGTAGCAGAGAATGAAAAACTGTTTTTT. This codes for CASSPGVAENEKLFF.